The clone carrying this T cell receptor (beta chain) showed up just a few times. No antigen is known for it. The record originates from a study of T-cell memory formation after mild COVID-19. Study-level background: Largely, the TCR clusters proved donor specific.

General observations from the study: Some clones that responded were present in memory (sampled pre-infection), which suggests cross-reactive memory joined. Clones from the second wave (peaking day 37) had unconfirmed SARS-CoV-2 specificity. CD4/CD8 balance characterized clones contracting day 15 to 85, and CD4+ skew characterized later expanders.

TCRdb re-analysed the 5' RACE reads in MiXCR, keeping a single row per CDR3 protein. There are around 180,000 distinct CDR3 sequences in the sample; about 18% occur only once, and about 4% lies in the top ten. The sample was PBMCs or a T cell subset sorted from them (not recorded which). The receptor comes from a young man who had mild COVID-19 (a few samples of this study predate the infection). Cell type and time point are not known.

CDR3 in DNA: TGCGCCAGCAGCCCTACGGGTGACGGGGAGCTGTTTTTT. As protein: CASSPTGDGELFF. The chain uses TRBV5-1 and TRBJ2-2, with D unclear. This CDR3 region has 13 residues. CDR1 SGHRS and CDR2 YFSETQ come from the germline V gene. The V and J ends lost 4 bases and 7 bases respectively, with 11 bases between them.